This passage covers 9 T cell receptor beta chains from one sample sequenced in a study of T cell responses to AZD1222 COVID-19 vaccine. Libraries were prepared by immunoSEQ multiplex PCR; TCRdb keeps only in-frame clonotypes and omits some of them. The sample includes roughly 140,000 clones, around 87% of them seen just once. The source material was peripheral blood, sampled 28 days after the second AZD1222 dose. Receptors were obtained from an adult who received the AZD1222 COVID-19 vaccine.

This clone was seen only once. The chain's CDR3 is CASSRTSGVYEQYF. CDR3 DNA sequence: TGTGCCAGCAGCCGGACTAGCGGAGTATACGAGCAGTACTTC. The chain has TRBV11-2 and TRBJ2-7, with TRBD2 matching over 10 bases. Germline CDR1 and CDR2: SGHAT and FQNNGV. The V and J ends lost 5 bases and 4 bases, in that order; junction bases with no gene match: 5. CDR3 length equals 14 residues. The full variable domain, rest sourced from reference TRBV11-2 and TRBJ2-7, is EAGVAQSPRYKIIEKRQSVAFWCNPISGHATLYWYQQILGQGPKLLIQFQNNGVVDDSQLPKDRFSAERLKGVDSTLKIQPAKLEDSAVYLCASSRTSGVYEQYFGPGTRLTVT.

The chain employs TRBV7-2 and TRBJ2-7; D possibly corresponds to TRBD1 (5 bases). This CDR3 has 15 residues. The germline V gene has CDR1 SGHTA and CDR2 FQGNSA. V lost 5 bases, J lost 0 bases, and 14 bases lay in between. The CDR3 reads CASSPEVGASYEQYF. For the CDR3, the DNA is TGTGCCAGCAGCCCCGAGGTTGGGGCCTCCTACGAGCAGTACTTC.

This clone showed up just once. This CDR3 is CASSQDSSLSYNSPLHF. CDR3 nucleotides: TGTGCCAGCAGCCAAGATAGCAGCCTCTCCTATAATTCACCCCTCCACTTT. The J gene is TRBJ1-6, the V gene TRBV3-1 (or the pseudogene TRBV3-2), with no clear D. Per germline, CDR1 LGHDT and CDR2 YNNKEL (reference sequence). Trimming pared 0 bases from V and 0 bases from J, leaving 9 bases between. CDR3 size: 17 residues.

V usage is TRBV25-1 and J usage is TRBJ2-7, with D hard to call. The CDR3 covers 16 residues. V lost 4 bases, J lost 0 bases, and 16 bases lay in between. Looked up from germline, CDR1 is MGHDK and CDR2 is SYGVNS. The CDR3 region has the DNA TGTGCCAGCAGTGGCATACAGAAGACCTTCTCCTACGAGCAGTACTTC. It specifies CASSGIQKTFSYEQYF.

The rearrangement links TRBV25-1 to TRBJ1-1; D not resolved. The CDR3 has 13 amino acids. V dropped 4 bases and J dropped 2 bases, with 8 bases sitting between them. Germline assignment: CDR1 MGHDK and CDR2 SYGVNS. CDR3 sequence: CASSGRHNTEAFF. In nucleotides, the CDR3 is TGTGCCAGCAGTGGGCGGCACAACACTGAAGCTTTCTTT.

The chain couples TRBV12-5 to TRBJ1-6, with 7 bases identical to TRBD1. This CDR3 spans 12 amino acids. Germline assignment: CDR1 LGHNT and CDR2 FRNRAP. Losses at the gene ends were 6 bases for V and 13 bases for J; bases not matched to a gene: 6. This CDR3 reads CASGPPGGPLHF. The CDR3, as DNA: TGTGCTAGTGGCCCCCCAGGGGGGCCCCTCCACTTT.

V and J are TRBV15 and TRBJ1-2; D ambiguous. The CDR3 totals 17 residues. V gave up 1 base and J gave up 2 bases, with 17 bases separating them. The germline V gene encodes CDR1 LNHNV and CDR2 YYDKDF (reference sequence). The CDR3 spells CATSRVQDGPPNYGYTF. The CDR3 nucleotides read TGTGCCACCAGCAGAGTGCAGGATGGACCTCCGAACTATGGCTACACCTTC. The full variable domain, in which reference TRBV15 and TRBJ1-2 provide the parts outside the CDR3, is DAMVIQNPRYQVTQFGKPVTLSCSQTLNHNVMYWYQQKSSQAPKLLFHYYDKDFNNEADTPDNFQSRRPNTSFCFLDIRSPGLGDTAMYLCATSRVQDGPPNYGYTFGSGTRLTVV.

V and J are TRBV4-1 and TRBJ2-7; tentatively, D is TRBD1 or TRBD2 (5 bases each). The CDR3 contains 17 residues. Germline lookup yields CDR1 MGHRA and CDR2 YSYEKL. Trimming took off 0 bases at V and 2 bases at J, with 17 bases between the two ends. CDR3 nucleotide sequence: TGCGCCAGCAGCCAAGAAGGGGCTTATCGGGGAACCTACGAGCAGTACTTC. Encoded protein: CASSQEGAYRGTYEQYF.

V is TRBV7-2 and J is TRBJ2-7; D remains unclear. Germline assignment: CDR1 SGHTA and CDR2 FQGNSA. V was clipped by 1 base and J by 5 bases, with 3 bases between them. The CDR3 covers 11 residues. The CDR3 region is CASSLDHEQYF. CDR3 DNA sequence: TGTGCCAGCAGCTTAGATCACGAGCAGTACTTC.